The clone carrying this TCR beta chain was found once. The authors' processing: By means of reference gene primer amplification, nucleated cell counts were estimated. Assay: immunoSEQ multiplex PCR; the TCRdb copy retains only in-frame clones and omits some. That table is the source of V, J and clone size, and D and trimming were worked out from the DNA. The sample gives around 84,000 clones, roughly 77% of which show up once; around 5.8% is in the top ten. CDR1 is LGHDT and CDR2 is YNNKEL in the germline V gene (reference sequence). V lost 3 bases, J lost 3 bases, and 12 bases lay in between. This CDR3 is 15 amino acids long. The sample belongs to a study of blood T cell repertoires in COVID-19. Background on the study: Acute and convalescent COVID-19 samples came from the United States, Italy and Spain. PBMCs, B-cell-depleted T cells, or T cells were the source of the cDNA or gDNA that made up the material.

Sequenced sample: peripheral blood. The chain combines TRBV3-1 (or the pseudogene TRBV3-2) with TRBJ1-5; D is perhaps TRBD1 (6 bases). The source of this sequence is a man aged 50-60 years with active or convalescent COVID-19. This CDR3 reads CASSQATGINQPQHF. The CDR3, as DNA: TGTGCCAGCAGCCAGGCAACAGGGATCAATCAGCCCCAGCATTTT.